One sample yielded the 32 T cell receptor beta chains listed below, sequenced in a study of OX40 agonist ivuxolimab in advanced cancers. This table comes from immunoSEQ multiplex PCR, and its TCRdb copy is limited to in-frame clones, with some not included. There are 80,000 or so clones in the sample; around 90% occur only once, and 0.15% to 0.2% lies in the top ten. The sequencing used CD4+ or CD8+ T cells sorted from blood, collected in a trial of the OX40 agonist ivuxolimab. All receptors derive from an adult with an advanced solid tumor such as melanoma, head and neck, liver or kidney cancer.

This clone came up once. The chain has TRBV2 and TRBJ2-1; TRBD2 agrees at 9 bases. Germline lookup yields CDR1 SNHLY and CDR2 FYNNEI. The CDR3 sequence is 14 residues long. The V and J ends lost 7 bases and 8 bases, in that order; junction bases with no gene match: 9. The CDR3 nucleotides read TGTGCCAGCAAGCGGGCGGGGGGGTCTTATGAGCAGTTCTTC. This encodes CASKRAGGSYEQFF.

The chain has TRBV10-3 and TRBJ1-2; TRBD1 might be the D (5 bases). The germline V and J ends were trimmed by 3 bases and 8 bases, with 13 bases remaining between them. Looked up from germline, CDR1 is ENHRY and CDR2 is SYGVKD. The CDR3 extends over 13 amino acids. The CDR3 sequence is CAISESGNRGYTF. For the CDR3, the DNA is TGTGCCATCAGTGAATCAGGGAATAGAGGCTACACCTTC.

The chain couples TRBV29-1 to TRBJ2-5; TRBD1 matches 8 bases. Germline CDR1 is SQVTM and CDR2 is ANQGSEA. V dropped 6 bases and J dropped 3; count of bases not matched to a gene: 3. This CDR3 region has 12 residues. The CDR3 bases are TGCAGCGTCAGGGGGCCCAAAGAGACCCAGTACTTC. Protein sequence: CSVRGPKETQYF.

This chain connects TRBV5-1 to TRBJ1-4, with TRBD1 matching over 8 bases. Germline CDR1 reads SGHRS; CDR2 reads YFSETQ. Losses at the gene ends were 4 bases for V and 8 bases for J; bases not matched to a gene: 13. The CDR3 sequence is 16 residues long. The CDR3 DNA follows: TGCGCCAGCAGCCTCACCCCCGGGACAGGTAGAGAAAAACTGTTTTTT. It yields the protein CASSLTPGTGREKLFF.

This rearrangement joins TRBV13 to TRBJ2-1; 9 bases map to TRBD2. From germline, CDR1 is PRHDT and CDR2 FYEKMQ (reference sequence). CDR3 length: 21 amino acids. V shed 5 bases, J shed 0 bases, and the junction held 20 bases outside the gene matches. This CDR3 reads CASSRSTLVGAGGISYNEQFF. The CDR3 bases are TGTGCCAGCAGCCGAAGCACCCTTGTGGGAGCGGGGGGTATCTCCTACAATGAGCAGTTCTTC.

The CDR3 spells CASSDGTGIYGYTF. The CDR3 nucleotides are TGTGCCAGCAGTGACGGGACAGGGATCTATGGCTACACCTTC. The chain carries TRBV2 and TRBJ1-2, with 9 bases matching TRBD1. J lost 4 bases, V lost 3 bases, and 3 bases had no gene match. Germline V CDR1 and CDR2: SNHLY, FYNNEI. There are 14 residues in the CDR3.

The CDR3 region is CASSLDGAETQYF. In nucleotides, the CDR3 is TGTGCCAGCAGCTTAGATGGGGCAGAGACCCAGTACTTC. The chain joins TRBV7-9 to TRBJ2-5, with D possibly being TRBD1 (5 bases). The CDR3 loop spans 13 amino acids. Trimming cost V 1 base and J 4 bases, with 7 bases left between them. The germline CDR1 and CDR2 sequences are SEHNR and FQNEAQ (reference sequence).

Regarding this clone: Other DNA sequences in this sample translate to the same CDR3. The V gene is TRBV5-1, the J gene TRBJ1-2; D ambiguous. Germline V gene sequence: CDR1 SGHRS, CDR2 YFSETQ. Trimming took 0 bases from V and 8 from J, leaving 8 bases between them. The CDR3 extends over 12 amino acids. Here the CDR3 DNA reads TGCGCCAGCAGCTTGGCCGTGGGCGGCTACACCTTC. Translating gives CASSLAVGGYTF.

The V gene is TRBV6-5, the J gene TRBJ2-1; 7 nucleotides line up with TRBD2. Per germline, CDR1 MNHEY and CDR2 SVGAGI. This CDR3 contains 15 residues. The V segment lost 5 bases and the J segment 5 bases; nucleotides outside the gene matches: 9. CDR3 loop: CASSQGLRTDNEQFF. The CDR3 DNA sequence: TGTGCCAGCAGTCAGGGACTACGGACGGACAATGAGCAGTTCTTC.

The CDR3 DNA reads TGTGCCAGCAGTCAGACTAGCGGGCCCTACGAGCAGTACTTC. As protein: CASSQTSGPYEQYF. The V and J genes are TRBV6-5 and TRBJ2-5, with 10 bases lining up with TRBD2. TRBJ2-7 explains the end of the DNA better; the J call may be wrong. Germline V lookup: CDR1 MNHEY, CDR2 SVGAGI. The CDR3 extends over 14 amino acids.

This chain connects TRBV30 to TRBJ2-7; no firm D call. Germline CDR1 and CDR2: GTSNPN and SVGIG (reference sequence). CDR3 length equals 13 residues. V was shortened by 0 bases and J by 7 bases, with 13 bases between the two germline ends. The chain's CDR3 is CAWSVLETREQYF. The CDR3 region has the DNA TGTGCCTGGAGTGTACTCGAGACCCGAGAGCAGTACTTC. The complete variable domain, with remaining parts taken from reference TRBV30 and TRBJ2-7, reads SQTIHQWPATLVQPVGSPLSLECTVEGTSNPNLYWYRQAAGRGLQLLFYSVGIGQISSEVPQNLSASRPQDRQFILSSKKLLLSDSGFYLCAWSVLETREQYFGPGTRLTVT.

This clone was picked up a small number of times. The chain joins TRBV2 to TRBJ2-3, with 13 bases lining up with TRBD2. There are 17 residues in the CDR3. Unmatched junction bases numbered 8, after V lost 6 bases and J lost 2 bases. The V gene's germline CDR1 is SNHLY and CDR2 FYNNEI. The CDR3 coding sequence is TGTGCCAGCAGAGGCTGGACTAGCGGGAGAACCACAGATACGCAGTATTTT. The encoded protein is CASRGWTSGRTTDTQYF.

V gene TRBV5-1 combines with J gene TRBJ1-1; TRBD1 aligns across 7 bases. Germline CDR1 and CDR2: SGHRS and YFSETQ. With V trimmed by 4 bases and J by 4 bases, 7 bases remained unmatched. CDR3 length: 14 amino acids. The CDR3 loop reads CASSTSTGVTEAFF. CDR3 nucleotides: TGCGCCAGCAGCACGTCCACAGGGGTCACTGAAGCTTTCTTT.

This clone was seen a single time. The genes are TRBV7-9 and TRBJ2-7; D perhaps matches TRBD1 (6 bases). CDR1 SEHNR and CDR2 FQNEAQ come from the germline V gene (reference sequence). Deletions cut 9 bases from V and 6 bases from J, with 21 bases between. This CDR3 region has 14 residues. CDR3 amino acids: CASLQGKVSGEQYF. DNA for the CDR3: TGTGCCAGTCTACAGGGCAAAGTTTCGGGCGAGCAGTACTTC.

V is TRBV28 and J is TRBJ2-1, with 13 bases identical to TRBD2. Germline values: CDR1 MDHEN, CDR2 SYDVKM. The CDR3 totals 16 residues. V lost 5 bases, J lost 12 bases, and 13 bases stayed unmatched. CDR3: CASSPPPGTSGITQFF. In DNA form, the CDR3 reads TGTGCCAGCAGTCCTCCTCCCGGGACTAGCGGGATAACGCAGTTCTTC.

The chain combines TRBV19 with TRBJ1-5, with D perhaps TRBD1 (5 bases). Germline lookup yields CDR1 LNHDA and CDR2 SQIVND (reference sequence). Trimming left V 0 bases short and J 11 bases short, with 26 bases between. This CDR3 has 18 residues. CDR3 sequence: CASSIDHTTDSSKRAQHF. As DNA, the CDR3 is TGTGCCAGTAGTATAGATCATACCACAGACAGTTCGAAGAGGGCCCAGCATTTT. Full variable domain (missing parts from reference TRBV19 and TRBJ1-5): DGGITQSPKYLFRKEGQNVTLSCEQNLNHDAMYWYRQDPGQGLRLIYYSQIVNDFQKGDIAEGYSVSREKKESFPLTVTSAQKNPTAFYLCASSIDHTTDSSKRAQHFGDGTRLSIL.

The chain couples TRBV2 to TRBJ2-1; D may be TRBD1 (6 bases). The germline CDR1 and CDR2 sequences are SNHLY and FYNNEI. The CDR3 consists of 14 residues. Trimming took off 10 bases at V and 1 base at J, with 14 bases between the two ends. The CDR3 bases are TGTGCCACCCGAGGACAGCTATCCTACAATGAGCAGTTCTTC. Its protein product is CATRGQLSYNEQFF.

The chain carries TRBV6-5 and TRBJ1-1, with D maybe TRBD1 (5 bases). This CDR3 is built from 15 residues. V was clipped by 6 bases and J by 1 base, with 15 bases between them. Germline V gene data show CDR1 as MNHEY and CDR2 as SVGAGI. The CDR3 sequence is CASRSYRTANTEAFF. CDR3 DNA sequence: TGTGCCAGCAGATCATACAGGACGGCGAACACTGAAGCTTTCTTT.

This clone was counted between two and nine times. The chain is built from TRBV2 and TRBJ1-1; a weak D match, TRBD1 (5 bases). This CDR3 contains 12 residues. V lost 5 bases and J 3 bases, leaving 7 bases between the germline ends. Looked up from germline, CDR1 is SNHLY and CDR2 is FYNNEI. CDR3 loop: CASSIRDTEAFF. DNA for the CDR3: TGTGCCAGCAGTATCAGGGACACTGAAGCTTTCTTT.

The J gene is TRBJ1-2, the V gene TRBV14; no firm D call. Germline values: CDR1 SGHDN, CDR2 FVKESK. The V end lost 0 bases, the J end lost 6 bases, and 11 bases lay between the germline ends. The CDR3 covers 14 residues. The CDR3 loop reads CASSQDLGVHGYTF. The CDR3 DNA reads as TGTGCCAGCAGCCAAGATCTTGGGGTTCATGGCTACACCTTC.

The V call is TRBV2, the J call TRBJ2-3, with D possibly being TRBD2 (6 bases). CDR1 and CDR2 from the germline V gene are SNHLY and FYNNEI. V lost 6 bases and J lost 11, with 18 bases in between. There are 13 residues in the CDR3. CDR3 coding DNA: TGTGCCAGCAGGGCTAGCGTCCCCGACCGGCAGTATTTT. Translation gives CASRASVPDRQYF.

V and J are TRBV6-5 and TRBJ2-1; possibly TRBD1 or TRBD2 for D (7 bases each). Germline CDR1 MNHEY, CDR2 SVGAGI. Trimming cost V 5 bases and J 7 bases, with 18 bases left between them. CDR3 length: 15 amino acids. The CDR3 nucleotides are TGTGCCAGCAGTCCTACAGGGGACTATCGTAATGAGCAGTTCTTC. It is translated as CASSPTGDYRNEQFF.

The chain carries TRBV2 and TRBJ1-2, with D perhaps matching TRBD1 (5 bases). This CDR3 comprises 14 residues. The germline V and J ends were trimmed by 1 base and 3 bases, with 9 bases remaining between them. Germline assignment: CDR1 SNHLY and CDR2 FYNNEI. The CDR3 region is CASSEGGTYYGYTF. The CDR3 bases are TGTGCCAGCAGTGAAGGGGGGACCTACTATGGCTACACCTTC.

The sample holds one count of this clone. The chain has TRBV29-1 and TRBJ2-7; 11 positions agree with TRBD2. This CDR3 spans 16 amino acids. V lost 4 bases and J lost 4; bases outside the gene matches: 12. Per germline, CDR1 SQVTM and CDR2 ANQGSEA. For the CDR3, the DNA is TGCAGCGTTGGTCCGGGACTAGCGGCCCGACGGTACGAGCAGTACTTC. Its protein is CSVGPGLAARRYEQYF.

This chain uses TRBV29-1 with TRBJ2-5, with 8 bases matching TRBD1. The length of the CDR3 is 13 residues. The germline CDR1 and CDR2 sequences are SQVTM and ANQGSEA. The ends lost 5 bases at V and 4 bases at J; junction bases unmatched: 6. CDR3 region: CSVTWTGLETQYF. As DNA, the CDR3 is TGCAGCGTTACCTGGACAGGGTTAGAGACCCAGTACTTC.

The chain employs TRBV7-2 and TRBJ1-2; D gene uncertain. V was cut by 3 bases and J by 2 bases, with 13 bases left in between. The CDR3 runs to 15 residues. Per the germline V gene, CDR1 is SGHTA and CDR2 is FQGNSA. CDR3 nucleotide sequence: TGTGCCAGCAGCTTCCGGCTGAGCCAGAACTATGGCTACACCTTC. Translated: CASSFRLSQNYGYTF.

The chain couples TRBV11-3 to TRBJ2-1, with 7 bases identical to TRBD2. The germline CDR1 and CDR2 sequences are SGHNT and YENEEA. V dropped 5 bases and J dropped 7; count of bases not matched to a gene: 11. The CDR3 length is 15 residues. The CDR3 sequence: CASSLGGGSSNEQFF. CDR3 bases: TGTGCCAGCAGCCTTGGGGGGGGTTCGAGTAATGAGCAGTTCTTC.

CDR3 bases: TGTGCCAGCAGGGTAGCGGGAGGGGGAATCTACGAGCAGTACTTC. Residues: CASRVAGGGIYEQYF. V gene TRBV2 combines with J gene TRBJ2-7, with 11 positions matching TRBD2. From germline, CDR1 is SNHLY and CDR2 FYNNEI. J gave up 3 bases and V 6 bases, and 7 bases lay outside the gene matches. The CDR3 extends over 15 amino acids. Full variable domain (rest looked up from reference TRBV2 and TRBJ2-7): EPEVTQTPSHQVTQMGQEVILRCVPISNHLYFYWYRQILGQKVEFLVSFYNNEISEKSEIFDDQFSVERPDGSNFTLKIRSTKLEDSAMYFCASRVAGGGIYEQYFGPGTRLTVT.

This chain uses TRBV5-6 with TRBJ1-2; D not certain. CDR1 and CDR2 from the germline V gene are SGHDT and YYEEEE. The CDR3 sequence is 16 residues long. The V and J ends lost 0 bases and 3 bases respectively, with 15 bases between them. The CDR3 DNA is TGTGCCAGCAGCTTGGTTAACGCGGAGTTAGACTATGGCTACACCTTC. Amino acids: CASSLVNAELDYGYTF.

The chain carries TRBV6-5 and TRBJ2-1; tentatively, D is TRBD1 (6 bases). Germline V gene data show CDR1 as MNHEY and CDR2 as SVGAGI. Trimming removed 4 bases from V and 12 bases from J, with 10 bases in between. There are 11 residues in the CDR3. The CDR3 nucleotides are TGTGCCAGCAGTTGGGGGCTGGGGCAGTTCTTC. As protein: CASSWGLGQFF.

The CDR3 region has the DNA TGTGCCAGCTCACGAGACAAGGTAAAGAATCAGCCCCAGCATTTT. Protein: CASSRDKVKNQPQHF. The chain joins TRBV18 to TRBJ1-5; D gene unclear. Germline CDR1 KGHSH, CDR2 LQKENI. V lost 4 bases and J lost 4, with 14 bases in between. The CDR3 spans 15 residues.

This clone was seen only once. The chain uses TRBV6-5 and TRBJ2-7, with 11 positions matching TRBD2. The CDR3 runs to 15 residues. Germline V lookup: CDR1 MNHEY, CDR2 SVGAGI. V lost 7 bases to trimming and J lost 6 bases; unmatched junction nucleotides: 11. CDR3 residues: CASNLLAGAIGEQYF. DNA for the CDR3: TGTGCCAGCAACCTACTAGCGGGGGCAATAGGCGAGCAGTACTTC.